The 18 T cell receptor beta chains listed next were all sequenced from one sample in a study of shared clonotypes between healthy human individuals. The method was immunoSEQ multiplex PCR; TCRdb's version includes in-frame clones alone and lacks a portion of them. In the table there are over a million clones, around 97% of which are singletons. Sample: naive CD4+ T cells sorted from blood. As for subset: CD45RA+ positively selected. The receptors were gathered from a man younger than 45 in good health.

The chain couples TRBV29-1 to TRBJ1-1; D perhaps matches TRBD1 (5 bases). Trimming left V 7 bases short and J 6 bases short, with 18 bases between. The germline V gene has CDR1 SQVTM and CDR2 ANQGSEA. This CDR3 is built from 13 residues. The DNA for the CDR3 is TGCAGCGCCCGGGACCGGGGAATGCCTGAAGCTTTCTTT. Encoded protein: CSARDRGMPEAFF. Looking up the rest from reference TRBV29-1 and TRBJ1-1 gives the full variable domain: SAVISQKPSRDICQRGTSLTIQCQVDSQVTMMFWYRQQPGQSLTLIATANQGSEATYESGFVIDKFPISRPNLTFSTLTVSNMSPEDSSIYLCSARDRGMPEAFFGQGTRLTVV.

This chain joins TRBV5-1 and TRBJ1-1; D gene ambiguous. Germline assignment: CDR1 SGHRS and CDR2 YFSETQ. CDR3 length equals 13 residues. Trimming stripped 4 bases from V and 1 base from J, with 8 bases between. CDR3 loop: CASSTSRNTEAFF. The CDR3 DNA follows: TGCGCCAGCAGCACCTCACGGAACACTGAAGCTTTCTTT.

The gene calls are TRBV7-6 and TRBJ2-7, with 10 positions matching TRBD1. With 4 bases clipped from V and 2 bases from J, the junction kept 5 bases outside the gene matches. The CDR3 has 15 amino acids. The germline gives CDR1 SGHVS, CDR2 FNYEAQ. CDR3 residues: CASSSGQGSAYEQYF. The CDR3 coding sequence is TGTGCCAGCAGCTCGGGACAGGGGTCCGCCTACGAGCAGTACTTC.

The rearrangement joins TRBV13 to TRBJ2-6, with TRBD2 matching 7 bases. The CDR3 consists of 17 residues. V gave up 5 bases and J gave up 0 bases; unmatched junction bases: 7. Germline loops: CDR1 PRHDT, CDR2 FYEKMQ (reference sequence). The CDR3 spells CASSHPTSTSGANVLTF. The CDR3 coding sequence is TGTGCCAGCAGCCACCCGACTAGCACCTCTGGGGCCAACGTCCTGACTTTC.

The chain couples TRBV27 to TRBJ2-5, with 13 bases matching TRBD2. The V and J ends lost 4 bases and 4 bases, in that order; junction bases with no gene match: 18. The CDR3 is 20 residues long. CDR1 is MNHEY, CDR2 SMNVEV, per germline (reference sequence). The CDR3, as DNA: TGTGCCAGCAGTTCGAGGGGTGAAAGGACTAGCGGGAGTTTATTAGAGACCCAGTACTTC. As protein: CASSSRGERTSGSLLETQYF.

The chain is built from TRBV6-5 and TRBJ1-2; D may be TRBD1 (5 bases). CDR1 and CDR2 from the germline V gene are MNHEY and SVGAGI. The germline V and J ends were trimmed by 6 bases and 4 bases, with 12 bases remaining between them. The CDR3 spans 13 residues. The CDR3: CASSPDRLYGYTF. The CDR3 DNA sequence: TGTGCCAGCAGCCCTGACAGACTCTATGGCTACACCTTC.

This chain connects TRBV7-3 to TRBJ2-2; D not resolved. Trimming pared 2 bases from V and 0 bases from J, leaving 10 bases between. Germline CDR1 SGHTA, CDR2 FQGTGA. The CDR3 spans 16 residues. CDR3: CASSLLGPSNTGELFF. CDR3 nucleotide sequence: TGTGCCAGCAGCTTACTCGGACCATCGAACACCGGGGAGCTGTTTTTT.

The chain combines TRBV6-1 with TRBJ2-5, with D possibly matching TRBD1 (5 bases). Germline values: CDR1 MNHNS, CDR2 SASEGT. The V gene lost 0 bases and the J gene lost 7 bases, with 12 bases spanning the gap. This CDR3 has 14 amino acids. CDR3 protein: CASSEADRRGTQYF. The CDR3 region has the DNA TGTGCCAGCAGTGAAGCCGACAGAAGAGGGACCCAGTACTTC.

The V call is TRBV18, the J call TRBJ1-1, with D maybe TRBD1 (6 bases). The CDR3 consists of 14 residues. Germline-derived CDR1 and CDR2 are KGHSH and LQKENI. V dropped 2 bases and J dropped 8 bases, with 15 bases sitting between them. The CDR3 DNA is TGTGCCAGCTCACCAGTGGGGGGCCACGGGGAAGCTTTCTTT. It specifies CASSPVGGHGEAFF.

The chain links TRBV28 to TRBJ2-7; the D is unclear. V lost 6 bases, J lost 0 bases, and 15 bases lay in between. The CDR3 has 15 amino acids. Germline V lookup: CDR1 MDHEN, CDR2 SYDVKM. The CDR3 DNA reads TGTGCCAGCAGGCCTCGACCAGAAATCTCCTACGAGCAGTACTTC. This sequence encodes CASRPRPEISYEQYF.

The chain uses TRBV6-5 and TRBJ2-7, with D perhaps assigned TRBD1 or TRBD2 (5 bases each). This CDR3 is built from 12 residues. Per the germline V gene, CDR1 is MNHEY and CDR2 is SVGAGI. Trimming took 6 bases from V and 5 from J, leaving 11 bases between them. CDR3 coding DNA: TGTGCCAGCAGAGAAGGGGACCACGAGCAGTACTTC. Translation: CASREGDHEQYF.

The chain is built from TRBV7-2 and TRBJ2-7; 7 bases match TRBD1. The ends lost 1 base at V and 4 bases at J; junction bases unmatched: 13. This CDR3 has 17 residues. Germline V lookup: CDR1 SGHTA, CDR2 FQGNSA. The CDR3 spells CASSLEVLRGLGYEQYF. The CDR3 coding sequence is TGTGCCAGCAGCTTAGAGGTTTTGAGGGGGCTGGGGTACGAGCAGTACTTC.

V is TRBV2 and J is TRBJ1-2, with D perhaps matching TRBD1 (5 bases). Germline CDR1 reads SNHLY; CDR2 reads FYNNEI. The CDR3 loop spans 12 amino acids. Trimming shortened V by 1 base and J by 6 bases, and 6 bases separated the two germline ends. As DNA, the CDR3 is TGTGCCAGCAGTGAAGACAGGCATGGCTACACCTTC. Protein: CASSEDRHGYTF.

For the CDR3, the DNA is TGTGCCAGCAGATCGGGAGGTCCGAGAGTCGAGCAGTACTTC. Translated, it gives CASRSGGPRVEQYF. The rearrangement joins TRBV28 to TRBJ2-7, with TRBD2 identical over 7 bases. Germline loops: CDR1 MDHEN, CDR2 SYDVKM. The CDR3 loop spans 14 amino acids. Germline trimming cut 6 bases from V and 6 bases from J; bases unmatched to any gene: 11.

The table lists this clone with a count of one. V and J are TRBV28 and TRBJ2-7, with D uncertain. V dropped 6 bases and J dropped 0 bases, with 9 bases sitting between them. CDR3 length equals 13 residues. Germline V CDR1 and CDR2: MDHEN, SYDVKM. CDR3 bases: TGTGCCAGCAGCCAGCCTACCTCCTACGAGCAGTACTTC. This encodes CASSQPTSYEQYF.

V is TRBV7-6 and J is TRBJ2-7, with D possibly being TRBD2 (5 bases). Trimming removed 1 base at V and 3 bases at J, with 10 bases between. Looked up from germline, CDR1 is SGHVS and CDR2 is FNYEAQ. The CDR3 runs to 14 residues. The CDR3, as DNA: TGTGCCAGCAGCTTAGAAGCAGGAGGCTACGAGCAGTACTTC. Its translation: CASSLEAGGYEQYF.

The V call is TRBV9, the J call TRBJ1-1; no clear D gene. V dropped 4 bases and J dropped 3 bases, with 13 bases sitting between them. The germline gives CDR1 SGDLS, CDR2 YYNGEE. The CDR3 consists of 14 residues. The CDR3 is CASSLNPGYTEAFF. CDR3 nucleotides: TGTGCCAGCAGCCTAAATCCGGGGTACACTGAAGCTTTCTTT.

The chain is built from TRBV9 and TRBJ2-5, with TRBD1 matching 10 bases. CDR1 SGDLS and CDR2 YYNGEE come from the germline V gene. There are 16 residues in the CDR3. V was clipped by 0 bases and J by 2 bases; unmatched bases: 4. The DNA of the CDR3 is TGTGCCAGCAGCGTAGCGGTGGGACAGGGGCAAGAGACCCAGTACTTC. This gives the protein CASSVAVGQGQETQYF.